Below, 10 T cell receptor beta chains from the same sample are listed, as sequenced in a study of T cells after yellow fever vaccination. TCRdb ran MiXCR on the 5' RACE reads and lists one entry per CDR3 protein. The sample holds around 180,000 distinct CDR3 sequences; 5.5% to 7.5% are singletons and the top ten take 2.5% to 3.5%. Here the sequenced sample was CD4+ T cells sorted from PBMCs, taken on the day of the first yellow fever vaccination. These receptor sequences come from a man younger than 35 who received the YFV17D yellow fever vaccine.

This clonotype was seen at least ten times. The V and J genes are TRBV5-1 and TRBJ1-5; 9 nucleotides match TRBD1. V shed 3 bases and J 7 bases; nucleotides not matched to a gene: 2. Germline values: CDR1 SGHRS, CDR2 YFSETQ. The length of the CDR3 is 13 residues. The CDR3 DNA reads as TGCGCCAGCAGCTGGACAGGGGACCAGCCCCAGCATTTT. It translates to CASSWTGDQPQHF.

This clonotype was counted at least ten times. CDR3 DNA sequence: TGTGCCAGCAGCTCACGTGGGACTAGCGGTAGCACAGATACGCAGTATTTT. This gives the protein CASSSRGTSGSTDTQYF. The chain joins TRBV13 to TRBJ2-3, with 11 bases lining up with TRBD2. In germline, CDR1 is PRHDT, CDR2 FYEKMQ (reference sequence). Trimming took 4 bases from V and 0 from J; bases not matched to a gene: 6. The CDR3 is 17 amino acids.

In its sample, this clonotype was seen a few times. V is TRBV19 and J is TRBJ2-3, with D possibly matching TRBD2 (5 bases). This CDR3 spans 14 amino acids. V shed 8 bases and J shed 5 bases, with 17 bases lying between them. Germline assignment: CDR1 LNHDA and CDR2 SQIVND (reference sequence). The CDR3 here is CASAKLGGGDTQYF. DNA for the CDR3: TGTGCCAGTGCGAAACTAGGCGGTGGAGATACGCAGTATTTT.

This clonotype has a handful of counts. The genes are TRBV2 and TRBJ2-5; D possibly corresponds to TRBD2 (5 bases). Germline V CDR1 and CDR2: SNHLY, FYNNEI. The CDR3 spans 15 residues. The V gene lost 2 bases and the J gene lost 3 bases, with 13 bases spanning the gap. CDR3 residues: CASSEWLLAKETQYF. The CDR3 DNA is TGTGCCAGCAGTGAATGGTTGCTAGCAAAAGAGACCCAGTACTTC. The full variable domain, with the rest looked up from reference TRBV2 and TRBJ2-5, is EPEVTQTPSHQVTQMGQEVILRCVPISNHLYFYWYRQILGQKVEFLVSFYNNEISEKSEIFDDQFSVERPDGSNFTLKIRSTKLEDSAMYFCASSEWLLAKETQYFGPGTRLLVL.

This clonotype showed up many times. The chain uses TRBV4-2 and TRBJ2-5; no definite D call. Deletions cut 0 bases from V and 6 bases from J, with 5 bases between. CDR3 length: 12 residues. Germline V CDR1 and CDR2: LGHNA, YNFKEQ. CDR3 residues: CASSQDQQTQYF. DNA for the CDR3: TGTGCCAGCAGCCAAGATCAGCAGACCCAGTACTTC.

In this sample, this clonotype turned up many times. This rearrangement joins TRBV5-1 to TRBJ1-1; D possibly corresponds to TRBD1 (6 bases). Trimming stripped 5 bases from V and 10 bases from J, with 15 bases between. Germline CDR1 and CDR2: SGHRS and YFSETQ. This CDR3 region has 12 residues. For the CDR3, the DNA is TGCGCCAGCAGGACGGAACAGGGCTCAGCTTTCTTT. This gives the protein CASRTEQGSAFF.

Only a few counts were recorded for this clonotype. The chain joins TRBV5-1 to TRBJ2-5; 12 nucleotides match TRBD2. The CDR3 spans 15 residues. With 3 bases clipped from V and 5 bases from J, the junction kept 5 bases outside the gene matches. In germline, CDR1 is SGHRS, CDR2 YFSETQ. DNA for the CDR3: TGCGCCAGCAGCTCCGGACTAGCGGGGTTGGAGACCCAGTACTTC. It codes for CASSSGLAGLETQYF. The variable domain in full, completed from reference TRBV5-1 and TRBJ2-5, reads KAGVTQTPRYLIKTRGQQVTLSCSPISGHRSVSWYQQTPGQGLQFLFEYFSETQRNKGNFPGRFSGRQFSNSRSEMNVSTLELGDSALYLCASSSGLAGLETQYFGPGTRLLVL.

The genes are TRBV5-4 and TRBJ1-1, with D possibly TRBD1 on 5 matching bases. This CDR3 region has 14 residues. V lost 4 bases, J lost 5 bases, and 15 bases lay in between. Germline V CDR1 and CDR2: SGHNT, YYREEE (reference sequence). The CDR3 sequence: CASSRGEGSTEAFF. The CDR3 nucleotides are TGTGCCAGCAGCCGGGGGGAGGGTTCGACTGAAGCTTTCTTT.

This clonotype was detected many times. The chain couples TRBV18 to TRBJ2-6; 7 bases line up with TRBD1. The germline V gene has CDR1 KGHSH and CDR2 LQKENI. This CDR3 region has 16 residues. V trimming: 5 bases; J trimming: 2 bases; junction bases outside the gene matches: 6. The chain's CDR3 is CASSSTTGAGANVLTF. As DNA, the CDR3 is TGTGCCAGCTCATCTACTACAGGGGCTGGGGCCAACGTCCTGACTTTC.

J is TRBJ1-1 and V is TRBV2; TRBD1 matches at 7 bases. The V gene end was trimmed by 11 bases and the J gene end by 1 base; junction bases not matched to a gene: 10. Germline assignment: CDR1 SNHLY and CDR2 FYNNEI. CDR3 size: 14 residues. This CDR3 is CAQREGARNTEAFF. CDR3 sequence (DNA): TGTGCCCAAAGGGAGGGGGCGAGGAACACTGAAGCTTTCTTT.